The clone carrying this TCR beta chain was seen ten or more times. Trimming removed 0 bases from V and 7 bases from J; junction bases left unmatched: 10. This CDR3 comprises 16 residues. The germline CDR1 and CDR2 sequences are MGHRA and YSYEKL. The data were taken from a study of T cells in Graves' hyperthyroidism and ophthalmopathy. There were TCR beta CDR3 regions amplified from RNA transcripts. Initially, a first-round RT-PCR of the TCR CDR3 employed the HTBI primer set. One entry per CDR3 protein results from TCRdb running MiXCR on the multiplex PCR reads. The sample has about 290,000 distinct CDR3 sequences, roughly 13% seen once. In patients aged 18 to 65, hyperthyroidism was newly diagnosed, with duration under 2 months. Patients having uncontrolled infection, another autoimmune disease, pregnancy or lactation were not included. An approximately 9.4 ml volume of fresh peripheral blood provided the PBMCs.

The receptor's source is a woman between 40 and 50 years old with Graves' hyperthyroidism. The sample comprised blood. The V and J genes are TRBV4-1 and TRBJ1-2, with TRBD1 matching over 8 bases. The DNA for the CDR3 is TGCGCCAGCAGCCAAGAGCCGGGACAGGTGACATTTGGCTACACCTTC. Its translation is CASSQEPGQVTFGYTF.